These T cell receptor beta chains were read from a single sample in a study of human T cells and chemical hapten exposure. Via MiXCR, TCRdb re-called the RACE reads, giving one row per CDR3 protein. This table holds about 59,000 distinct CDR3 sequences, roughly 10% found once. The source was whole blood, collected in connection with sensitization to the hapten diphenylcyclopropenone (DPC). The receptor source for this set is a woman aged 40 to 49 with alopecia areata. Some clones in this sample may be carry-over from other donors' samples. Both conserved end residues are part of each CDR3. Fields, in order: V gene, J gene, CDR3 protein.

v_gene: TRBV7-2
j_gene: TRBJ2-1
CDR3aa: CASSPLHSSYNEQFF

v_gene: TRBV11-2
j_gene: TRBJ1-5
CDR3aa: CASSTGRSPNQPQHF

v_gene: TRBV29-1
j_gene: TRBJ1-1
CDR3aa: CSVEAWGASNTEAFF

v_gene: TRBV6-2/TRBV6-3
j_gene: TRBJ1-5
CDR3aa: CASSYQAGGQPQHF

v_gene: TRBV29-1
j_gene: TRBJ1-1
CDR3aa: CSARTGGNTEAFF

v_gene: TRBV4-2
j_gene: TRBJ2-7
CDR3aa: CASSQQATPSYEQYF

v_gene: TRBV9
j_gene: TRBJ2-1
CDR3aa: CASSVGANSYNEQFF

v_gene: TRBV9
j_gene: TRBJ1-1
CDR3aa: CASSARTGGEAFF

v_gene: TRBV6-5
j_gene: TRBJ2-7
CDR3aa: CASSYDEGTYEQYF

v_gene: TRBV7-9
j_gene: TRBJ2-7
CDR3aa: CASSSDRGPPNEQYF

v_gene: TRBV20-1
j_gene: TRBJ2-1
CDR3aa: CSARDPKRDPSTFEQFF

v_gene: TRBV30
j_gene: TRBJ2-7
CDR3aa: CAWRRDNFYEQYF

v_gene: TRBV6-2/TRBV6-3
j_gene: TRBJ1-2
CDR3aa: CASSYSGKNYGYTF

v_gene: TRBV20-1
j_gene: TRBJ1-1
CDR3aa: CSARAFVNTEAFF

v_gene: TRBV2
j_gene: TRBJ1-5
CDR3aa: CASSPVVRTQPQHF

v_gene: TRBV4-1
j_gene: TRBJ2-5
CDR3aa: CASSQGGRQETQYF

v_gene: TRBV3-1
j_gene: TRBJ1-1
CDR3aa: CASTRQGNTEAFF

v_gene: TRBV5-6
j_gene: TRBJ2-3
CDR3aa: CASSPQSGSRTDTQYF

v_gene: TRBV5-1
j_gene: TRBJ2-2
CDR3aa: CASSLRSTGELFF

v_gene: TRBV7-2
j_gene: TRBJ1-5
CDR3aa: CASSFTGTGGGQPQHF

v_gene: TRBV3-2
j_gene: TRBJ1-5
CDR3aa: CASSQDSGPNQPQHF

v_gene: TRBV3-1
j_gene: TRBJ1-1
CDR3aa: CASSPTASNTEAFF

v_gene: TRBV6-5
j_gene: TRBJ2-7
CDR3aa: CASSYGGEQYF

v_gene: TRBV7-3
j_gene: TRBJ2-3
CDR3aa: CASSFLRGKTDTQYF

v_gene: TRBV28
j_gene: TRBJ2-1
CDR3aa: CASSPPGGRRDNEQFF

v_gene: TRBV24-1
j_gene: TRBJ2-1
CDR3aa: CATSEAGTNEQFF

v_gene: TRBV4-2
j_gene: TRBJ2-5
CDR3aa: CASSPNRQETQYF

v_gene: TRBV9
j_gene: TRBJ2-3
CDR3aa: CASSDRDSWKDTQYF

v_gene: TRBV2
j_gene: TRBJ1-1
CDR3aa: CAAGGVRNTEAFF

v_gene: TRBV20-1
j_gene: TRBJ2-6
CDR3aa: CSAESGGANVLTF

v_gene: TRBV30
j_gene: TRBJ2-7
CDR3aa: CAWIRPGGEQYF

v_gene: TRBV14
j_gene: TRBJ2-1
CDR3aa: CASSQLGTRAYNEQFF

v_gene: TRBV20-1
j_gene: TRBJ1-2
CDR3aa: CSARGEWDRVYGYTF

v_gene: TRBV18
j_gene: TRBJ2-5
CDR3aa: CASSPPTGRRQETQYF

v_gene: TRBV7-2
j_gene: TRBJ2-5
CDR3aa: CASSLAMSRQETQYF

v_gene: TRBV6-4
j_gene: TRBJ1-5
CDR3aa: CASSQDNSNQPQHF

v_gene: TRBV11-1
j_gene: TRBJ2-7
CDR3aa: CASSGRGLYEQYF

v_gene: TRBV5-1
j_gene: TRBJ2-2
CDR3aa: CASSLQGNTGELFF

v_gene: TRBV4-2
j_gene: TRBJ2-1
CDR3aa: CASSQAPTSGSYNEQFF

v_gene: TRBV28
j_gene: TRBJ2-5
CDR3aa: CASSSLAGEETQYF

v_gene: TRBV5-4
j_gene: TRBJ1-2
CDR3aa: CASSLGGNYGYTF

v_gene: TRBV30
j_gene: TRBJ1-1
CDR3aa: CAGWTGGYDTEAFF

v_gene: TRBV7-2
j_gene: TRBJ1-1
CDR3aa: CASSLEGATRDTEAFF

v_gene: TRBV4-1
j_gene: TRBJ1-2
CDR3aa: CASSQQTETNYGNTF

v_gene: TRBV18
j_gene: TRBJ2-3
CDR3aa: CASSSLAADTQYF

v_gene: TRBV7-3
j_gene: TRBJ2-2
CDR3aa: CASSPSRSPNTGELFF

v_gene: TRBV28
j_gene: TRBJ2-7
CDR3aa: CASSFNPETFDSYEQYF

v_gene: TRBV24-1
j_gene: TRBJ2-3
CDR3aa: CATRWTGALDTQYF

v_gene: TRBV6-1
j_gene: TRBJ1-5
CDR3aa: CASSVGLGQARQPQHF

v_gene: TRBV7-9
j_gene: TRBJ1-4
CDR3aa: CASSAGTANEKLFF

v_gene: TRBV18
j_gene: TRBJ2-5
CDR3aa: CATDDGQETQYF

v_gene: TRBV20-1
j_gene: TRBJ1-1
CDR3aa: CSARDGGKVGNTEAFF

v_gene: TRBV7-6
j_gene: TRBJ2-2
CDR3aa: CASSFPKGQGNTGELFF

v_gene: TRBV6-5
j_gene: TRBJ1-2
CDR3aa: CASSPRGRVGYGYTF

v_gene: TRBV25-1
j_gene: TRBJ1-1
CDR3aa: CASSEYQGSPPGFKAFF

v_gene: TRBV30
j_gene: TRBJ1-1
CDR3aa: CAWRRGYTEAFF

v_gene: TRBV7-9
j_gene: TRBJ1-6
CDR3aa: CASSLVDLLWSNESPLHF

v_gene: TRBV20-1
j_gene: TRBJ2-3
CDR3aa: CSAWGGGGDTQYF

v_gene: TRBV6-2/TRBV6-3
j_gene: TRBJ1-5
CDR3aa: CASSYGGQPQHF